These 7 T cell receptor beta chains came from one sample sequenced in a study of T cell responses to AZD1222 COVID-19 vaccine. Libraries were prepared by immunoSEQ multiplex PCR; TCRdb keeps only in-frame clonotypes and omits some of them. The sample includes 75,000 to 100,000 clones, more than 70% seen only once; the top ten take 2.5% to 3.5%. Sample: peripheral blood, taken on day 0 of AZD1222 vaccination. The receptors derive from an adult in good health.

The chain couples TRBV5-1 to TRBJ1-4, with TRBD1 matching over 7 bases. CDR1 and CDR2 (germline): SGHRS, YFSETQ. The CDR3 runs to 16 residues. V lost 4 bases and J lost 0; bases outside the gene matches: 6. The DNA for the CDR3 is TGCGCCAGCAGCCCGACAGGGTTTTCAACTAATGAAAAACTGTTTTTT. This encodes CASSPTGFSTNEKLFF. Combining the CDR3 with reference TRBV5-1 and TRBJ1-4 gives the whole variable domain KAGVTQTPRYLIKTRGQQVTLSCSPISGHRSVSWYQQTPGQGLQFLFEYFSETQRNKGNFPGRFSGRQFSNSRSEMNVSTLELGDSALYLCASSPTGFSTNEKLFFGSGTQLSVL.

The chain combines TRBV10-3 with TRBJ2-5; D may match TRBD1 or TRBD2 (6 bases each). The CDR3 runs to 13 residues. The V end lost 11 bases, the J end lost 4 bases, and 17 bases lay between the germline ends. Germline CDR1 and CDR2: ENHRY and SYGVKD. The CDR3 loop reads CASRPGGRETQYF. The CDR3 nucleotides are TGTGCCTCCCGGCCCGGGGGCAGAGAGACCCAGTACTTC.

The chain joins TRBV7-9 to TRBJ1-2; unclear D gene. Germline V gene sequence: CDR1 SEHNR, CDR2 FQNEAQ (reference sequence). The ends were cut back, 2 bases at V and 8 bases at J, with 18 bases in the middle. The CDR3 consists of 15 residues. For the CDR3, the DNA is TGTGCCAGCAGCTTATTATATGTGGTGGGAGGAGGCTACACCTTC. Its protein is CASSLLYVVGGGYTF.

Remarks on this clone: The sample has other DNA sequences that encode this CDR3 too. The chain is built from TRBV28 and TRBJ1-5; D perhaps matches TRBD1 (5 bases). The CDR3 length is 15 residues. From germline, CDR1 is MDHEN and CDR2 SYDVKM. Deletions cut 2 bases from V and 7 bases from J, with 15 bases between. In DNA form, the CDR3 reads TGTGCCAGCAGTTTAGGCCAGGGTTTTAGGCAGCCCCAGCATTTT. This codes for CASSLGQGFRQPQHF.

This chain uses TRBV6-5 with TRBJ1-2, with a weak D call TRBD1 (6 bases). Germline V gene data show CDR1 as MNHEY and CDR2 as SVGAGI. Trimming took off 6 bases at V and 0 bases at J, with 11 bases between the two ends. The CDR3 has 14 residues. CDR3 loop: CASSQDSTNYGYTF. CDR3 DNA: TGTGCCAGCAGCCAGGACAGTACTAACTATGGCTACACCTTC.

The V call is TRBV11-2, the J call TRBJ2-7; TRBD1 is a possible D gene (6 bases). The length of the CDR3 is 16 residues. Germline-derived CDR1 and CDR2 are SGHAT and FQNNGV. Between the trimmed V and J ends, which lost 5 bases and 0 bases, there was a span of 17 bases. CDR3 protein: CASSPDSGPSSYEQYF. The CDR3 DNA reads as TGTGCCAGCAGCCCGGACAGTGGACCGAGCTCCTACGAGCAGTACTTC.

V and J are TRBV13 and TRBJ1-2, with D possibly being TRBD1 (5 bases). The germline V gene has CDR1 PRHDT and CDR2 FYEKMQ (reference sequence). V lost 3 bases, J lost 4 bases, and 15 bases lay in between. The CDR3 totals 15 residues. The CDR3 coding sequence is TGTGCCAGCAGCTTGGGAAGGGGCACTCTCTATGGCTACACCTTC. Residues: CASSLGRGTLYGYTF.